This T cell receptor (beta chain) originates from a study of T cells in Graves' hyperthyroidism and ophthalmopathy. As regards this clonotype: A much larger clone is a single base away; this may be a read error.

Regions amplified from RNA transcripts were the TCR beta CDR3 regions. HTBI primers were the set used in a first-round RT-PCR of the TCR CDR3. Using its own MiXCR run on the multiplex PCR reads, TCRdb lists one record per CDR3 protein. Of a few hundred thousand distinct CDR3 sequences listed, just under 25% are singletons. V was trimmed by 8 bases and J by 4 bases, leaving 32 bases between them. The CDR3 consists of 19 residues. Looked up from germline, CDR1 is MNHEY and CDR2 is SVGEGT. The chain carries TRBV6-2 or TRBV6-3 and TRBJ1-1; no firm D call. The origin of this receptor is a man aged 45 to 65 with Graves' hyperthyroidism. What was sequenced was blood. The CDR3 protein is CASQRFPLLWSRLSTEAFF. The CDR3 coding sequence is TGTGCCAGCCAAAGATTTCCCCTTTTATGGTCAAGGTTGAGCACTGAAGCTTTCTTT.